Listed below are T cell receptor beta chains from one sample, sequenced in a study of control samples from healthy donors and cancer patients. Sequencing used immunoSEQ multiplex PCR; TCRdb keeps in-frame clones, though not all of them. The sample has 150,000 or so clones; around 94% are singletons. The sequenced material came from PBMCs. These receptors originate from a man aged 55 to 70 with colorectal cancer. Each CDR3 is given with its conserved first and last residue. Fields, in order: J gene, clone size, V gene, D gene, CDR3 DNA, CDR3 protein. The D gene is left open where the match is weak. Size tells how often a clone was seen (once, few, many) or the class of an expanded clone, and some rows leave it out.

j_gene: TRBJ1-5; abundance: -; v_gene: TRBV10-3; d_gene: -; CDR3nt: TGTGCCATCAGTGCCCTCCCGCAGGGAGGGGGGAATCAGCCCCAGCATTTT; CDR3aa: CAISALPQGGGNQPQHF
j_gene: TRBJ2-1; abundance: -; v_gene: TRBV5-1; d_gene: -; CDR3nt: TGCGCCAGCAGCTTGGGAGGGGGAGATGGTGAGCAGTTCTTC; CDR3aa: CASSLGGGDGEQFF
j_gene: TRBJ1-1; abundance: -; v_gene: TRBV2; d_gene: -; CDR3nt: TGTGCCAGCAGAGCCATGAACACTGAAGCTTTCTTT; CDR3aa: CASRAMNTEAFF
j_gene: TRBJ1-6; abundance: -; v_gene: TRBV19; d_gene: -; CDR3nt: TGTGCCAGTAGTATGGGCCTCCGGGCGTATAATTCACCCCTCCACTTT; CDR3aa: CASSMGLRAYNSPLHF
j_gene: TRBJ1-5; abundance: -; v_gene: TRBV19; d_gene: -; CDR3nt: TGTGCCAGTAGTATACCTGCCACAGGGTGGAGCAATCAGCCCCAGCATTTT; CDR3aa: CASSIPATGWSNQPQHF
j_gene: TRBJ1-2; abundance: -; v_gene: TRBV6-4; d_gene: -; CDR3nt: TGTGCCAGCAGTGCCAGCATTAACTATGGCTACACCTTC; CDR3aa: CASSASINYGYTF
j_gene: TRBJ1-1; abundance: -; v_gene: TRBV2; d_gene: -; CDR3nt: TGTGCCAGCACCGAACAGGGAGTAGGCACTGAAGCTTTCTTT; CDR3aa: CASTEQGVGTEAFF
j_gene: TRBJ2-5; abundance: -; v_gene: TRBV7-9; d_gene: TRBD1; CDR3nt: TGTGCCAGCAGCCAAGGACAGGGGGCGAGGGAGACCCAGTACTTC; CDR3aa: CASSQGQGARETQYF
j_gene: TRBJ1-5; abundance: -; v_gene: TRBV30; d_gene: TRBD1; CDR3nt: TGTGCCTGGAGTCCCACAGGGGCAAATAGCAATCAGCCCCAGCATTTT; CDR3aa: CAWSPTGANSNQPQHF
j_gene: TRBJ2-5; abundance: few; v_gene: TRBV5-4; d_gene: TRBD1; CDR3nt: TGTGCCAGCAGCAGGGACAGGACCCAAGAGACCCAGTACTTC; CDR3aa: CASSRDRTQETQYF
j_gene: TRBJ1-2; abundance: -; v_gene: TRBV7-6; d_gene: -; CDR3nt: TGTGCCAGCAGCCCAGGATTAGCTAACTATGGCTACACCTTC; CDR3aa: CASSPGLANYGYTF
j_gene: TRBJ1-5; abundance: once; v_gene: TRBV30; d_gene: -; CDR3nt: TGTGCCTGGAGTAAGGGGGTGCCCCAGCATTTT; CDR3aa: CAWSKGVPQHF
j_gene: TRBJ2-5; abundance: -; v_gene: TRBV20-1; d_gene: -; CDR3nt: TGCAGTGCTCCGGTTTCATTGACCCAGTACTTC; CDR3aa: CSAPVSLTQYF
j_gene: TRBJ1-5; abundance: -; v_gene: TRBV27; d_gene: -; CDR3nt: TGTGCCAGCAGCGGCGGGGGGGATAGCAATCAGCCCCAGCATTTT; CDR3aa: CASSGGGDSNQPQHF
j_gene: TRBJ2-3; abundance: -; v_gene: TRBV18; d_gene: TRBD2; CDR3nt: TGTGCCAGCTCACCACTAGCGGGGGGGCAGAACACAGATACGCAGTATTTT; CDR3aa: CASSPLAGGQNTDTQYF
j_gene: TRBJ2-7; abundance: -; v_gene: TRBV4-3; d_gene: -; CDR3nt: TGCGCCAGCAGCCAAGATCCAGGGGGGGGCTACGAGCAGTACTTC; CDR3aa: CASSQDPGGGYEQYF
j_gene: TRBJ1-5; abundance: few; v_gene: TRBV2; d_gene: -; CDR3nt: TGTGCCAGCAGGGGGGCAGGGTATAGCAATCAGCCCCAGCATTTT; CDR3aa: CASRGAGYSNQPQHF
j_gene: TRBJ2-2; abundance: -; v_gene: TRBV7-2; d_gene: -; CDR3nt: TGTGCCAGCAGCTTAGAAGTCCGGGCCGGGGAGCTGTTTTTT; CDR3aa: CASSLEVRAGELFF
j_gene: TRBJ1-4; abundance: -; v_gene: TRBV5-8; d_gene: -; CDR3nt: TGTGCCAGCAGCTTGGGGGATTTCGGGGCTAATGAAAAACTGTTTTTT; CDR3aa: CASSLGDFGANEKLFF
j_gene: TRBJ2-7; abundance: -; v_gene: TRBV9; d_gene: -; CDR3nt: TGTGCCAGCAGCGTAGTAACAGTTAACTACGAGCAGTACTTC; CDR3aa: CASSVVTVNYEQYF
j_gene: TRBJ2-7; abundance: few; v_gene: TRBV13; d_gene: -; CDR3nt: TGTGCCAGCAGCTCTAGAGGTTTTGGGGACTACGAGCAGTACTTC; CDR3aa: CASSSRGFGDYEQYF
j_gene: TRBJ2-3; abundance: -; v_gene: TRBV4-3; d_gene: -; CDR3nt: TGCGCCAGCAGCCAATCGAGTACAGATACGCAGTATTTT; CDR3aa: CASSQSSTDTQYF
j_gene: TRBJ1-2; abundance: -; v_gene: TRBV18; d_gene: TRBD1; CDR3nt: TGTGCCAGCTCACCACCAGGAACAGGGGGCGCGTTTGGATATGGCTACACCTTC; CDR3aa: CASSPPGTGGAFGYGYTF
j_gene: TRBJ1-2; abundance: -; v_gene: TRBV28; d_gene: -; CDR3nt: TGTGCCAGCAGTTTATCGCTACTTTATGGCTACACCTTC; CDR3aa: CASSLSLLYGYTF
j_gene: TRBJ2-1; abundance: few; v_gene: TRBV19; d_gene: -; CDR3nt: TGTGCCAGTAGTAGACGACATTTTAGTGAGCAGTTCTTC; CDR3aa: CASSRRHFSEQFF
j_gene: TRBJ1-2; abundance: -; v_gene: TRBV6-5; d_gene: -; CDR3nt: TGTGCCAGCAGTTACCAAGGAGGGGCTAACTATGGCTACACCTTC; CDR3aa: CASSYQGGANYGYTF
j_gene: TRBJ2-3; abundance: -; v_gene: TRBV7-2; d_gene: -; CDR3nt: TGTGCCAGCAGCTTAGGGGGGCGATCGGTAGATACGCAGTATTTT; CDR3aa: CASSLGGRSVDTQYF
j_gene: TRBJ2-7; abundance: -; v_gene: TRBV6-5; d_gene: TRBD1; CDR3nt: TGTGCCAGCAGGGGGACAGAGGGTTACTCCTACGAGCAGTACTTC; CDR3aa: CASRGTEGYSYEQYF
j_gene: TRBJ1-5; abundance: few; v_gene: TRBV6-6; d_gene: TRBD1; CDR3nt: TGTGCCAGCAGTCCCGGGGACAGGGCTTATAGCAATCAGCCCCAGCATTTT; CDR3aa: CASSPGDRAYSNQPQHF
j_gene: TRBJ2-3; abundance: -; v_gene: TRBV29-1; d_gene: -; CDR3nt: TGCAGCGTTCGGCAGGACGGGGATACGCAGTATTTT; CDR3aa: CSVRQDGDTQYF
j_gene: TRBJ2-7; abundance: once; v_gene: TRBV2; d_gene: -; CDR3nt: TGTGCCAGCAGTTACACAGGGGGGGAGTACGAGCAGTACTTC; CDR3aa: CASSYTGGEYEQYF
j_gene: TRBJ2-7; abundance: -; v_gene: TRBV6-5; d_gene: -; CDR3nt: TGTGCCAGCAACGACCCCTCCTACGAGCAGTACTTC; CDR3aa: CASNDPSYEQYF
j_gene: TRBJ2-1; abundance: -; v_gene: TRBV3-1/TRBV3-2; d_gene: -; CDR3nt: TGTGCCAGCAGCCCCGGCGGGGCTGGCGAGCAGTTCTTC; CDR3aa: CASSPGGAGEQFF
j_gene: TRBJ1-1; abundance: -; v_gene: TRBV5-1; d_gene: -; CDR3nt: TGCGCCAGCAGCCTCCAGGAAAACACTGAAGCTTTCTTT; CDR3aa: CASSLQENTEAFF
j_gene: TRBJ2-2; abundance: -; v_gene: TRBV5-1; d_gene: TRBD1; CDR3nt: TGCGCCAGCAGCAAACGACAGGGTTCGGCCGGGGAGCTGTTTTTT; CDR3aa: CASSKRQGSAGELFF
j_gene: TRBJ2-3; abundance: -; v_gene: TRBV7-9; d_gene: -; CDR3nt: TGTGCCAGCAGCCGAAGGCAGGGAAACGCAGATACGCAGTATTTT; CDR3aa: CASSRRQGNADTQYF
j_gene: TRBJ2-2; abundance: -; v_gene: TRBV24-1; d_gene: -; CDR3nt: TGTGCCACCAGCCCTGATTGGAACACCGGGGAGCTGTTTTTT; CDR3aa: CATSPDWNTGELFF
j_gene: TRBJ2-7; abundance: -; v_gene: TRBV6-2/TRBV6-3; d_gene: -; CDR3nt: TGTGCCAGCAGTTACGGAACAGGGGACTGGCCCGAGCAGTACTTC; CDR3aa: CASSYGTGDWPEQYF
j_gene: TRBJ1-1; abundance: -; v_gene: TRBV29-1; d_gene: TRBD1; CDR3nt: TGCAGCGCACCGGGACAGGATAACACTGAAGCTTTCTTT; CDR3aa: CSAPGQDNTEAFF
j_gene: TRBJ2-1; abundance: -; v_gene: TRBV7-8; d_gene: -; CDR3nt: TGTGCCAGCAGCTTAGTTTCGGGGGGCCCCCGATACAATGAGCAGTTCTTC; CDR3aa: CASSLVSGGPRYNEQFF
j_gene: TRBJ2-3; abundance: -; v_gene: TRBV7-2; d_gene: TRBD1; CDR3nt: TGTGCCAGCAGCTTGGGGGGACAGGGGTTAGGAGATACGCAGTATTTT; CDR3aa: CASSLGGQGLGDTQYF
j_gene: TRBJ2-3; abundance: once; v_gene: TRBV19; d_gene: -; CDR3nt: TGTGCCAGTAGTATAGAGGTTGGGGACACAGATACGCAGTATTTT; CDR3aa: CASSIEVGDTDTQYF
j_gene: TRBJ2-1; abundance: -; v_gene: TRBV9; d_gene: TRBD2; CDR3nt: TGTGCCAGCAGCCCGACGCTAGCGGGGGGCCCTAAGCAGTTCTTC; CDR3aa: CASSPTLAGGPKQFF
j_gene: TRBJ1-5; abundance: -; v_gene: TRBV7-2; d_gene: -; CDR3nt: TGTGCCAGCAGCTTAGCGACGGGTAGCAATCAGCCCCAGCATTTT; CDR3aa: CASSLATGSNQPQHF
j_gene: TRBJ1-5; abundance: -; v_gene: TRBV7-9; d_gene: -; CDR3nt: TGTGCCAGCAGCTTATCGATGGGAGATTATAGCAATCAGCCCCAGCATTTT; CDR3aa: CASSLSMGDYSNQPQHF
j_gene: TRBJ2-3; abundance: -; v_gene: TRBV27; d_gene: TRBD1; CDR3nt: TGTGCCAGCAGTGCCGGGACAGGGTGGACAGATACGCAGTATTTT; CDR3aa: CASSAGTGWTDTQYF
j_gene: TRBJ2-2; abundance: -; v_gene: TRBV6-5; d_gene: TRBD1; CDR3nt: TGTGCCAGCAGCCCCGGGACAGGGAACACCGGGGAGCTGTTTTTT; CDR3aa: CASSPGTGNTGELFF
j_gene: TRBJ2-1; abundance: -; v_gene: TRBV6-5; d_gene: TRBD1; CDR3nt: TGTGCCAGCAGTCGGACAGGGGGGCACAATGAGCAGTTCTTC; CDR3aa: CASSRTGGHNEQFF